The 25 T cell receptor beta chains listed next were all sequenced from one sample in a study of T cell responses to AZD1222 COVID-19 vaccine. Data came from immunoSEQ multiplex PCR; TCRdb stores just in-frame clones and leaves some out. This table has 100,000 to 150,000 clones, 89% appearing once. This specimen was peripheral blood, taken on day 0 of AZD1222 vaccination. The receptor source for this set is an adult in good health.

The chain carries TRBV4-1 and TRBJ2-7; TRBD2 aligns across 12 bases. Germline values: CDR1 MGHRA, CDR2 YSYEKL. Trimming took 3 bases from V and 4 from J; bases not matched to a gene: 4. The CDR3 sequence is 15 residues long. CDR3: CASSQLAGGLYEQYF. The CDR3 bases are TGCGCCAGCAGCCAGCTAGCGGGAGGGCTATACGAGCAGTACTTC.

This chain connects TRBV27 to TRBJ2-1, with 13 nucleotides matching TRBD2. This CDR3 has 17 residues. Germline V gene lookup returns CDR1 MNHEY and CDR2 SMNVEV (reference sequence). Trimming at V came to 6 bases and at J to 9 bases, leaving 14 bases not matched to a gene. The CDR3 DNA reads TGTGCCAGCAGACCCTGGTTGGGGACTAGCGGGAACATTGAGCAGTTCTTC. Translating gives CASRPWLGTSGNIEQFF.

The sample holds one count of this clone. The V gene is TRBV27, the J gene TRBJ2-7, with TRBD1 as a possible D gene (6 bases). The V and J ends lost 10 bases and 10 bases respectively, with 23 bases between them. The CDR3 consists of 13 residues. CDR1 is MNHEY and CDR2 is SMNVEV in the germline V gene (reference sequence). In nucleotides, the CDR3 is TGTGCCACCAGGGATAGGACAGACCCTATACAGTACTTC. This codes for CATRDRTDPIQYF.

The chain's CDR3 is CASSTAGTSGGEQYF. Written as DNA, the CDR3 is TGTGCCAGCAGTACCGCCGGGACTAGCGGGGGCGAGCAGTACTTC. The V call is TRBV5-4, the J call TRBJ2-7; 14 nucleotides align to TRBD2. This CDR3 has 15 amino acids. Germline V lookup: CDR1 SGHNT, CDR2 YYREEE (reference sequence). Unmatched junction bases numbered 7, after V lost 5 bases and J lost 6 bases.

DNA for the CDR3: TGTGCCAGCAGCAAACGGGACGGAGCCTACGAGCAGTACTTC. Protein product: CASSKRDGAYEQYF. The chain couples TRBV5-5 to TRBJ2-7; D may match TRBD1 or TRBD2 (5 bases each). This CDR3 comprises 14 residues. CDR1 is SGHKS and CDR2 is YYEKEE in the germline V gene (reference sequence). V gave up 4 bases and J gave up 2 bases, with 13 bases separating them.

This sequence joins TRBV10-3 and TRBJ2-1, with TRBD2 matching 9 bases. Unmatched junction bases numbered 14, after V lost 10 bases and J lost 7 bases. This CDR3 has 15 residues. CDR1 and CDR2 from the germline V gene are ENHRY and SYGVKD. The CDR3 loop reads CATRRGSGSDNEQFF. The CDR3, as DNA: TGTGCCACGAGGCGTGGTAGCGGGAGCGATAATGAGCAGTTCTTC.

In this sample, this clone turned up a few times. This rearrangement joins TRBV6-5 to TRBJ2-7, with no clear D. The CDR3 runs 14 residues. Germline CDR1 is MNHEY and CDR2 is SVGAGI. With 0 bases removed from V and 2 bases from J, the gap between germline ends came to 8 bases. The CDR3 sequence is CASSYSVGTYEQYF. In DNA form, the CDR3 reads TGTGCCAGCAGTTACTCGGTCGGTACCTACGAGCAGTACTTC.

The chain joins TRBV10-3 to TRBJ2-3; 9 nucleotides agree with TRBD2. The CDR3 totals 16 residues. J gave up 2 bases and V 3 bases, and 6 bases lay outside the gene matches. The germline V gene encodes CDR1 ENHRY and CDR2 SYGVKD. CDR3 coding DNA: TGTGCCATCAGTGATTCACTAGCGGGCAACACAGATACGCAGTATTTT. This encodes CAISDSLAGNTDTQYF.

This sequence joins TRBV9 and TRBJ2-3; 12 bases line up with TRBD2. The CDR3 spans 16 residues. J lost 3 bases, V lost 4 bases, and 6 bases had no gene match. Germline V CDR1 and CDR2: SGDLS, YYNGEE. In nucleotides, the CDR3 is TGTGCCAGCAGCCCTCGACTAGCGGGAGATACAGATACGCAGTATTTT. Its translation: CASSPRLAGDTDTQYF.

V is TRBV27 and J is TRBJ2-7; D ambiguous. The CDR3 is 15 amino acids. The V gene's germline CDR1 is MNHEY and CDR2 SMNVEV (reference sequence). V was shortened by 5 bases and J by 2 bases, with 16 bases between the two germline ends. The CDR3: CASSPHIRVTYEQYF. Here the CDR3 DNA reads TGTGCCAGCAGTCCTCATATTAGAGTTACCTACGAGCAGTACTTC.

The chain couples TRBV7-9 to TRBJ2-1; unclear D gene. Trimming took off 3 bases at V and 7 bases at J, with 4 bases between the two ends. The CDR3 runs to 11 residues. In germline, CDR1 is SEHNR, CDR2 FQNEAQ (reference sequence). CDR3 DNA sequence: TGTGCCAGCAGCTTCTCAAATGAGCAGTTCTTC. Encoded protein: CASSFSNEQFF.

In DNA, the CDR3 is TGTGCCAGCAGTTTATCCCCGGGAAATCCCTCCTACAATGAGCAGTTCTTC. Residues: CASSLSPGNPSYNEQFF. The rearrangement links TRBV27 to TRBJ2-1; a weak D match, TRBD2 (5 bases). Germline CDR1 is MNHEY and CDR2 is SMNVEV (reference sequence). CDR3 size: 17 residues. Trimming took 0 bases from V and 0 from J, leaving 12 bases between them.

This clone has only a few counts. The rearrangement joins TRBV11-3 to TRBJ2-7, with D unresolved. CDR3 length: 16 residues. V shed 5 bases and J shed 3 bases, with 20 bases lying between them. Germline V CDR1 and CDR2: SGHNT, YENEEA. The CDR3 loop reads CASSQDWGRTIYEQYF. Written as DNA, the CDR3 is TGTGCCAGCAGCCAAGACTGGGGTAGAACGATCTACGAGCAGTACTTC. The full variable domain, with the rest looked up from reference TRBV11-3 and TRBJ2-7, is EAGVVQSPRYKIIEKKQPVAFWCNPISGHNTLYWYLQNLGQGPELLIRYENEEAVDDSQLPKDRFSAERLKGVDSTLKIQPAELGDSAVYLCASSQDWGRTIYEQYFGPGTRLTVT.

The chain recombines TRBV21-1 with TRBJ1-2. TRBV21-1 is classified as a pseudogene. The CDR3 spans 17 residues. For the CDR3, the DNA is TGTGCCGGACGTGGGGCAGGGACCGGCAAGAGAAACTATGGCTACACCTTC. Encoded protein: CAGRGAGTGKRNYGYTF.

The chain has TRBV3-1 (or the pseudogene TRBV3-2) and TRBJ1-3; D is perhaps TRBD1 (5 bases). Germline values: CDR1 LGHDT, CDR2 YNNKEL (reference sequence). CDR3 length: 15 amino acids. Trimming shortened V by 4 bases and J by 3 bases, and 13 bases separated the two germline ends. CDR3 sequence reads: CASSPRGVGGNTIYF. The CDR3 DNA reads TGTGCCAGCAGCCCACGGGGGGTGGGTGGAAACACCATATATTTT.

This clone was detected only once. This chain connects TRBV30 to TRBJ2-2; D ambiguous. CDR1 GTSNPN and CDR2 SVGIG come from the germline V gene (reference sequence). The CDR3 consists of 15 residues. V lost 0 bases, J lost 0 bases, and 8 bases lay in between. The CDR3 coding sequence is TGTGCCTGGAGTGTACGGCGGTCGAACACCGGGGAGCTGTTTTTT. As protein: CAWSVRRSNTGELFF.

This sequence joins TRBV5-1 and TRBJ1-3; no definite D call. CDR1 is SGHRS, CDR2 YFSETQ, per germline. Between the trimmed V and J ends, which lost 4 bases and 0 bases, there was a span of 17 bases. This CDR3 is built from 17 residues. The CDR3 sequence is CASSLPGSLRSGNTIYF. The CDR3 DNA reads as TGCGCCAGCAGCCTACCTGGATCACTGCGCTCTGGAAACACCATATATTTT.

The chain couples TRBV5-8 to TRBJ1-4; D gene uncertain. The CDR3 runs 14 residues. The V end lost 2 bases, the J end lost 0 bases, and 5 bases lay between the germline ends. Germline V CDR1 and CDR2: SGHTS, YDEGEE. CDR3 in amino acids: CASSFTSTNEKLFF. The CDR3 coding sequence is TGTGCCAGCAGCTTTACCTCAACTAATGAAAAACTGTTTTTT.

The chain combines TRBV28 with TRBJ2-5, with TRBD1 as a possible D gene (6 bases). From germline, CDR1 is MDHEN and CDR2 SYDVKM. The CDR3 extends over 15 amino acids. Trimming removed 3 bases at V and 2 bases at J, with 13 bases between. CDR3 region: CASSFGGRMQETQYF. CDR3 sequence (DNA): TGTGCCAGCAGTTTTGGGGGCCGTATGCAAGAGACCCAGTACTTC.

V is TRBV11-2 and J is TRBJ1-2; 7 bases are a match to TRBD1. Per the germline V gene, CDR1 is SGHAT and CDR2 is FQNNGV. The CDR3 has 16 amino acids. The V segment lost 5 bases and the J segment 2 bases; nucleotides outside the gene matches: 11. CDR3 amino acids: CASSPMRDSSNYGYTF. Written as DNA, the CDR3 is TGTGCCAGCAGCCCTATGCGGGACAGCTCGAACTATGGCTACACCTTC.

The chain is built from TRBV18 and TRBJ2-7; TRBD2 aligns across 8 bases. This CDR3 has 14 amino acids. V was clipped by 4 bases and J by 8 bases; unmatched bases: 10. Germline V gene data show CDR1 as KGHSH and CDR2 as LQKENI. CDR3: CASSLGGGEVQQYF. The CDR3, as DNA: TGTGCCAGCTCACTCGGGGGGGGTGAGGTTCAGCAGTACTTC.

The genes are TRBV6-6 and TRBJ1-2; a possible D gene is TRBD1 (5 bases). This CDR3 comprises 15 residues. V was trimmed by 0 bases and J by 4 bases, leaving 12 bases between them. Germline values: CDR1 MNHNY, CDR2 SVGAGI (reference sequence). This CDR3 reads CASSYSMQGTYGYTF. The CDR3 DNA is TGTGCCAGCAGTTACTCGATGCAGGGAACCTATGGCTACACCTTC.

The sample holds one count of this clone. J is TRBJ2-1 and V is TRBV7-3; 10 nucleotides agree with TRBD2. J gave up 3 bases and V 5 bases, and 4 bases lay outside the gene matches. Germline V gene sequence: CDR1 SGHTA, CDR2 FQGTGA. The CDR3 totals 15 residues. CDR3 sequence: CASSLGLADYNEQFF. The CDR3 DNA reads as TGTGCCAGCAGCCTCGGACTAGCGGACTACAATGAGCAGTTCTTC.

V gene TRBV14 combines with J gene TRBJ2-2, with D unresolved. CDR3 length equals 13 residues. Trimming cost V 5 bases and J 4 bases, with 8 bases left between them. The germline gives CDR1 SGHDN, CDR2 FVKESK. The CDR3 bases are TGTGCCAGCAGCAGAAGGGTCACCGGGGAGCTGTTTTTT. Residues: CASSRRVTGELFF.

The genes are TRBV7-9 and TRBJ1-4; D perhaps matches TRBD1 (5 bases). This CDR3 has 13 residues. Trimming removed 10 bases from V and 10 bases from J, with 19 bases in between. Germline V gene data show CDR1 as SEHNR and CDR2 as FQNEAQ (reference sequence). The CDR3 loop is CAILYPRERKLFF. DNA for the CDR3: TGTGCCATCCTGTACCCCAGGGAAAGAAAACTGTTTTTT.